This TCR beta chain was sequenced for a study of technical replicates of blood from several donors. The germline V gene encodes CDR1 SEHNR and CDR2 FQNEAQ (reference sequence). The CDR3 covers 17 residues. The V segment lost 5 bases and the J segment 0 bases; nucleotides outside the gene matches: 7. Clones were sequenced by immunoSEQ multiplex PCR, and TCRdb holds only the in-frame ones, with some missing. The sample carries tens of thousands of clones, 91% recorded once. This chain links TRBV7-9 with TRBJ2-1, with 10 bases aligning to TRBD2. The sequence derives from a human donor in good health. Some clones in this sample may be carry-over from other donors' samples. Material: PBMCs. The CDR3 here is CASSHTPSGSSYNEQFF. The CDR3 nucleotides are TGTGCCAGCAGCCATACCCCTAGCGGGAGCTCCTACAATGAGCAGTTCTTC.